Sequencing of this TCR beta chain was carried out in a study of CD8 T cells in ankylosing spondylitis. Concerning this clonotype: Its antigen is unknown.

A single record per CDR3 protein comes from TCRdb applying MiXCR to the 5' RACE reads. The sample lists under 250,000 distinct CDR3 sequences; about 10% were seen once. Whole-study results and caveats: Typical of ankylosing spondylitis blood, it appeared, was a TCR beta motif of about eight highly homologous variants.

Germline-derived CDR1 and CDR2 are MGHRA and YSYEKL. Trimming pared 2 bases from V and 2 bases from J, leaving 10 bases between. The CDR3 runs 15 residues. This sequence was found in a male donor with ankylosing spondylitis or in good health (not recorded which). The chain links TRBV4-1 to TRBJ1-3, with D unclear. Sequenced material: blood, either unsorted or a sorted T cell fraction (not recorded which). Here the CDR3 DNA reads TGCGCCAGCAGCCAACTGGGGTTGACTGGAAACACCATATATTTT. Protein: CASSQLGLTGNTIYF.